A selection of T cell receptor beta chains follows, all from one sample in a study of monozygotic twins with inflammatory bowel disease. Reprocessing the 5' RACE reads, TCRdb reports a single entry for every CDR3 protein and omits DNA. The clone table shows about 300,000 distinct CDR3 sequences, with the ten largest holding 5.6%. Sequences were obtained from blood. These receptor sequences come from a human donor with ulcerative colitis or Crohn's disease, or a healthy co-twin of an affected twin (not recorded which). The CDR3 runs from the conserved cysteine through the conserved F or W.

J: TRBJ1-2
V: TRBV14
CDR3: CATRAAGHYGYTF

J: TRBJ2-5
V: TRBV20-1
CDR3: CSAKTGAGGETQYF

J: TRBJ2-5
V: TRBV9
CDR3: CASSTDSRLLQETQYF

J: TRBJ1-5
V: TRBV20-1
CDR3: CSAIFRQGKSQPQHF

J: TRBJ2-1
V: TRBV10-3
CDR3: CAISEMETIYNEQFF

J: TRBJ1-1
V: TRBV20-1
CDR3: CSARRVNTEAFF

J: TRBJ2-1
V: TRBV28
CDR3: CASSSRLRVPYNEQFF

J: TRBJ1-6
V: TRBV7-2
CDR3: CASSLGTQNYNSPLHF

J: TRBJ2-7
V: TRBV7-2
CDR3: CASSLVTSSGYEQYF

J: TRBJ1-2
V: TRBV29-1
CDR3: CSVGTGSPNYGYTF

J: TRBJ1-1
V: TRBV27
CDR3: CASRIRGLVTEAFF

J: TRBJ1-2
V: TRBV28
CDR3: CASSLGLAAYGYTF

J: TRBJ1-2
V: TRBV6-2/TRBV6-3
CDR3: CASTPGGLASYGYTF

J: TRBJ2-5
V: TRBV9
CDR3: CASSVDGRETQYF

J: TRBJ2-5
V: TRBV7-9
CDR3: CASSLIPTPNRETQYF

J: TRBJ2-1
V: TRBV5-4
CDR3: CASSIQPGLTYNEQFF

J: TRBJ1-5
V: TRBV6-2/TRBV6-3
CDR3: CASSYLQGRVNQPQHF

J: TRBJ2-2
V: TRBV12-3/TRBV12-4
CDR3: CASRVDRGFTGELFF

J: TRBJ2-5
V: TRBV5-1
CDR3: CASSSGHETQYF

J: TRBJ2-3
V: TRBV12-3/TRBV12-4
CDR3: CASSLRLAGGQDTQYF

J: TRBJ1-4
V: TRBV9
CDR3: CASSVGTLGDSGEKLFF

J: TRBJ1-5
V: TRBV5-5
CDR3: CASSWGESNQPQHF

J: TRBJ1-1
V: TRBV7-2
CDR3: CASSLAGVSEAFF